The T cell receptor (beta chain) described here comes from a study of T cell responses to AZD1222 COVID-19 vaccine. The assay was immunoSEQ multiplex PCR, and TCRdb's table has in-frame clones only and misses some. The data contain 130,000 to 150,000 clones, just over 90% of them seen just once; the ten biggest clones take up roughly 3.1%. Trimming left V 1 base short and J 5 bases short, with 2 bases between. The CDR3 sequence is 11 residues long. Germline values: CDR1 SNHLY, CDR2 FYNNEI. This receptor was identified in an adult in good health. The material was peripheral blood, obtained on day 0 of AZD1222 vaccination. The rearrangement uses TRBV2 and TRBJ1-2, with D hard to call. CDR3 in DNA: TGTGCCAGCAGTGAAGAGTATGGCTACACCTTC. Protein sequence: CASSEEYGYTF.